The sequence of this T cell receptor (beta chain) was determined in a study of beta chain features in type 1 diabetes. The CDR3 loop spans 14 amino acids. CDR1 is MNHNY, CDR2 SVGAGI, per germline (reference sequence). With 2 bases removed from V and 6 bases from J, the gap between germline ends came to 11 bases. Investigators reverse transcribed all isolated RNA, so they sequenced expressed TCRB transcripts. Measured with immunoSEQ multiplex PCR; TCRdb has only the in-frame clones, and not every one. The sample yields 300,000 to 350,000 clones, less than 10% seen once. This clone was picked up many times.

This clonotype was sampled from a woman younger than 30 in good health. The J gene is TRBJ1-5, the V gene TRBV6-6; D is uncertain. Sequencing was performed on central memory CD4+ T cells from blood. The CDR3 DNA is TGTGCCAGCAGTTACGGCGGTGTCGCTCAGCCCCAGCATTTT. This gives the protein CASSYGGVAQPQHF.